This passage covers 27 T cell receptor beta chains from one sample sequenced in a study of T cell repertoires in cytomegalovirus infection. MiXCR, run by TCRdb on the reads, gives a single entry per CDR3 protein. The sample shows over 100,000 distinct CDR3 sequences, around 28% of them seen only once. These TCRs are of unknown antigen specificity. Sequenced here: CD8+ T cells from cultured PBMCs, sampled from culture after CMV antigen stimulation. These receptors all stem from a human donor in good health (CMV status not recorded). Some clones in this sample may be carry-over from other donors' samples.

In its sample, this clonotype was seen many times. V is TRBV7-7 and J is TRBJ2-3; no clear D. The V end lost 2 bases, the J end lost 0 bases, and 3 bases lay between the germline ends. CDR3 size: 13 residues. Germline loops: CDR1 SSHAT, CDR2 FNYEAQ (reference sequence). CDR3 in DNA: TGTGCCAGCAGCTTAATCAGCACAGATACGCAGTATTTT. This codes for CASSLISTDTQYF. Full variable domain (remainder filled in from reference TRBV7-7 and TRBJ2-3): GAGVSQSPRYKVTKRGQDVTLRCDPISSHATLYWYQQALGQGPEFLTYFNYEAQPDKSGLPSDRFSAERPEGSISTLTIQRTEQRDSAMYRCASSLISTDTQYFGPGTRLTVL.

This clonotype has at least ten counts. The CDR3 DNA is TGTGCCAGCAGTTACACCTGGGGGCCCCAAGAGACCCAGTACTTC. Protein: CASSYTWGPQETQYF. The chain is built from TRBV7-2 and TRBJ2-5; a possible D gene is TRBD1 (6 bases). Germline CDR1 and CDR2: SGHTA and FQGNSA. The length of the CDR3 is 15 residues. V lost 6 bases to trimming and J lost 1 base, with 15 bases between them.

This clonotype was detected many times. This chain uses TRBV7-2 with TRBJ2-5, with D perhaps matching TRBD1 (5 bases). The length of the CDR3 is 16 residues. Germline CDR1 SGHTA, CDR2 FQGNSA. Trimming removed 2 bases at V and 1 base at J, with 14 bases between. The CDR3 sequence is CASSLNRQTFQETQYF. In nucleotides, the CDR3 is TGTGCCAGCAGCTTAAATCGACAGACCTTCCAAGAGACCCAGTACTTC.

This clonotype came up a few times. The chain joins TRBV9 to TRBJ2-1; TRBD2 matches at 7 bases. Germline assignment: CDR1 SGDLS and CDR2 YYNGEE. V lost 0 bases and J lost 5; bases outside the gene matches: 14. The CDR3 contains 18 residues. This chain's CDR3 is CASSVDFLAGVGNNEQFF. In DNA, the CDR3 is TGTGCCAGCAGCGTAGACTTTCTGGCGGGGGTGGGTAACAATGAGCAGTTCTTC.

This clonotype was counted between two and nine times. The chain recombines TRBV2 with TRBJ2-7, with unresolved D. The germline gives CDR1 SNHLY, CDR2 FYNNEI. This CDR3 is 12 amino acids long. V shed 6 bases and J shed 5 bases, with 11 bases lying between them. The chain's CDR3 is CASSAKFNEQYF. DNA of the CDR3: TGTGCCAGCAGCGCCAAGTTCAACGAGCAGTACTTC.

The V and J genes are TRBV20-1 and TRBJ2-1; 9 bases are a match to TRBD2. The length of the CDR3 is 16 residues. Germline V CDR1 and CDR2: DFQATT, SNEGSKA (reference sequence). J was trimmed by 0 bases and V by 2 bases; bases with no gene match: 5. CDR3 DNA: TGCAGTGCTAGACCGACTAGCGGAAGCTCCTACAATGAGCAGTTCTTC. Protein sequence: CSARPTSGSSYNEQFF.

The rearrangement uses TRBV4-1 and TRBJ2-7; D is perhaps TRBD1 or TRBD2 (6 bases each). There are 14 residues in the CDR3. CDR1 and CDR2 (germline): MGHRA, YSYEKL. Between the trimmed V and J ends, which lost 3 bases and 2 bases, there was a span of 11 bases. CDR3 protein: CASSQGGDTYEQYF. The CDR3 DNA sequence: TGCGCCAGCAGCCAGGGCGGGGACACCTACGAGCAGTACTTC.

The chain recombines TRBV2 with TRBJ2-4, with D possibly matching TRBD2 (6 bases). V was shortened by 4 bases and J by 8 bases, with 21 bases between the two germline ends. This CDR3 is 16 amino acids long. Looked up from germline, CDR1 is SNHLY and CDR2 is FYNNEI. The CDR3 nucleotides are TGTGCCAGCAGTGCGCCCTCTGGGGGGATCTTAGACATTCAGTACTTC. As protein: CASSAPSGGILDIQYF.

Ten or more counts support this clonotype. This sequence joins TRBV12-3 or TRBV12-4 and TRBJ2-3; TRBD2 is a possible D gene (6 bases). With 0 bases removed from V and 6 bases from J, the gap between germline ends came to 7 bases. CDR3 length: 13 residues. The CDR3 here is CASSLAGGDTQYF. Written as DNA, the CDR3 is TGTGCCAGCAGTTTAGCCGGAGGGGATACGCAGTATTTT.

The chain couples TRBV6-5 to TRBJ2-3, with 16 bases fitting TRBD2. After removal of 5 bases from V and 6 bases from J, the junction contained 2 bases not matched to a gene. The CDR3 is made up of 15 amino acids. CDR1 and CDR2 (germline): MNHEY, SVGAGI. The DNA of the CDR3 is TGTGCCAGCAGTGGGACTAGCGGGGGGGAGGATACGCAGTATTTT. It specifies CASSGTSGGEDTQYF.

This clonotype has only a few counts. The chain couples TRBV28 to TRBJ2-7; 7 bases align to TRBD2. With 7 bases clipped from V and 3 bases from J, the junction kept 6 bases outside the gene matches. From germline, CDR1 is MDHEN and CDR2 SYDVKM. The CDR3 is 13 amino acids. CDR3 bases: TGTGCCAGCACCCCCTGGGGGGGCTACGAGCAGTACTTC. Translated: CASTPWGGYEQYF.

The chain joins TRBV9 to TRBJ2-1; 7 bases fit TRBD1. V lost 2 bases, J lost 5 bases, and 7 bases stayed unmatched. Germline values: CDR1 SGDLS, CDR2 YYNGEE. This CDR3 has 15 amino acids. The CDR3 nucleotides read TGTGCCAGCAGCGTTGAGGGGGCCCTACACAATGAGCAGTTCTTC. Residues: CASSVEGALHNEQFF. Drawing the rest from reference TRBV9 and TRBJ2-1, the complete variable domain is DSGVTQTPKHLITATGQRVTLRCSPRSGDLSVYWYQQSLDQGLQFLIQYYNGEERAKGNILERFSAQQFPDLHSELNLSSLELGDSALYFCASSVEGALHNEQFFGPGTRLTVL.

The count of this clonotype is one. The chain is built from TRBV29-1 and TRBJ2-5; 7 nucleotides agree with TRBD2. After removal of 6 bases from V and 5 bases from J, the junction contained 6 bases not matched to a gene. CDR1 is SQVTM, CDR2 ANQGSEA, per germline. This CDR3 spans 12 amino acids. The CDR3 loop is CSVLGEGETQYF. The DNA of the CDR3 is TGCAGCGTCCTCGGGGAGGGTGAGACCCAGTACTTC.

A word on this clonotype: Given a much more abundant clone one base away, this may be a read error. The rearrangement links TRBV28 to TRBJ1-5; 9 nucleotides agree with TRBD1. Germline V lookup: CDR1 MDHEN, CDR2 SYDVKM. This CDR3 comprises 14 residues. CDR3 coding DNA: TGTGCCAGCAGTTCACAGGGGGCAGGTCAGCTCCAGCATTTT. It codes for CASSSQGAGQLQHF.

The chain links TRBV6-1 to TRBJ2-7; 7 bases fit TRBD1. V gave up 1 base and J gave up 0 bases; unmatched junction bases: 9. Germline V gene sequence: CDR1 MNHNS, CDR2 SASEGT. This CDR3 has 17 residues. The CDR3 sequence is CASSEEGYNRGSYEQYF. CDR3 nucleotides: TGTGCCAGCAGTGAAGAAGGGTACAACAGGGGCTCCTACGAGCAGTACTTC.

The chain employs TRBV10-3 and TRBJ2-1, with D perhaps assigned TRBD1 or TRBD2 (5 bases each). This CDR3 has 12 residues. Germline V lookup: CDR1 ENHRY, CDR2 SYGVKD. The V end was cut by 3 bases, the J end by 8 bases, with 8 bases between. The CDR3 DNA reads TGTGCCATCAGTGACCGGGACGATGAGCAGTTCTTC. Protein sequence: CAISDRDDEQFF.

This chain joins TRBV19 and TRBJ1-1, with D possibly being TRBD1 (6 bases). The CDR3 length is 15 residues. CDR1 is LNHDA, CDR2 SQIVND, per germline (reference sequence). Trimming stripped 3 bases from V and 0 bases from J, with 11 bases between. CDR3 amino acids: CASSIAGQLNTEAFF. CDR3 DNA sequence: TGTGCCAGTAGTATCGCTGGACAGCTGAACACTGAAGCTTTCTTT.

The chain recombines TRBV19 with TRBJ2-7, with TRBD1 as a possible D gene (6 bases). Germline CDR1 reads LNHDA; CDR2 reads SQIVND (reference sequence). This CDR3 has 14 residues. V was pared by 6 bases and J by 1 base, with 13 bases between. The CDR3 loop is CASSPTGLSYEQYF. CDR3 DNA sequence: TGTGCCAGTAGCCCGACAGGCCTGTCCTACGAGCAGTACTTC.

This clonotype came up a few times. The chain carries TRBV7-9 and TRBJ2-7; the D gene could be TRBD1 or TRBD2 (5 bases each). The V end was cut by 7 bases, the J end by 1 base, with 8 bases between. The length of the CDR3 is 12 residues. Germline lookup yields CDR1 SEHNR and CDR2 FQNEAQ (reference sequence). The CDR3 nucleotides are TGTGCCAGCACCGGGACGTCCTACGAGCAGTACTTC. Translated, it gives CASTGTSYEQYF. The variable domain in full, completed from reference TRBV7-9 and TRBJ2-7, reads DTGVSQNPRHKITKRGQNVTFRCDPISEHNRLYWYRQTLGQGPEFLTYFQNEAQLEKSRLLSDRFSAERPKGSFSTLEIQRTEQGDSAMYLCASTGTSYEQYFGPGTRLTVT.

This clonotype turned up a few times. This chain uses TRBV12-3 or TRBV12-4 with TRBJ2-3; no clear D gene. The V end was cut by 3 bases, the J end by 6 bases, with 10 bases between. The CDR3 totals 13 residues. The CDR3 sequence: CASSFLTLDTQYF. CDR3 DNA sequence: TGTGCCAGCAGTTTTCTGACTTTGGATACGCAGTATTTT.

The chain has TRBV12-3 or TRBV12-4 and TRBJ1-1; D is perhaps TRBD1 (6 bases). Trimming removed 1 base at V and 5 bases at J, with 11 bases between. There are 14 residues in the CDR3. The CDR3 loop reads CASSLDREGTEAFF. CDR3 DNA sequence: TGTGCCAGCAGTTTAGACAGGGAGGGGACTGAAGCTTTCTTT.

This clonotype has only one observation. The chain carries TRBV4-1 and TRBJ2-3, with 9 bases aligning to TRBD2. Germline-derived CDR1 and CDR2 are MGHRA and YSYEKL. J gave up 0 bases and V 2 bases, and 3 bases lay outside the gene matches. The CDR3 has 16 residues. DNA of the CDR3: TGCGCCAGCAGCCAACGACTAGCGGACAGCACAGATACGCAGTATTTT. It translates to CASSQRLADSTDTQYF.

This clonotype has at least ten counts. This chain links TRBV7-8 with TRBJ2-3, with D possibly called TRBD1 or TRBD2 (6 bases each). CDR1 and CDR2 (germline): SGHVS, FQNEAQ. Between the trimmed V and J ends, which lost 7 bases and 3 bases, there was a span of 11 bases. This CDR3 is 13 amino acids long. The CDR3 loop is CASTGGWTDTQYF. CDR3 DNA sequence: TGTGCCAGCACCGGGGGCTGGACAGATACGCAGTATTTT.

The chain joins TRBV15 to TRBJ1-1; D is uncertain. Germline V lookup: CDR1 LNHNV, CDR2 YYDKDF (reference sequence). The CDR3 loop spans 15 amino acids. Trimming pared 0 bases from V and 2 bases from J, leaving 10 bases between. The CDR3 coding sequence is TGTGCCACCAGCAGAGATCCGGTACTAAACACTGAAGCTTTCTTT. This translates into CATSRDPVLNTEAFF.

This clonotype occurred a few times. This chain joins TRBV27 and TRBJ1-1; the match to TRBD1 covers 8 bases. CDR1 and CDR2 from the germline V gene are MNHEY and SMNVEV (reference sequence). Trimming at V came to 2 bases and at J to 1 base, leaving 3 bases not matched to a gene. The CDR3 sequence is 15 residues long. This CDR3 is CASSLTGTGNTEAFF. For the CDR3, the DNA is TGTGCCAGCAGTTTAACCGGGACAGGGAACACTGAAGCTTTCTTT.

The table lists this clonotype with many counts. The chain couples TRBV5-6 to TRBJ1-5; possible D gene TRBD1, 5 bases. CDR1 is SGHDT and CDR2 is YYEEEE in the germline V gene. The CDR3 is made up of 15 amino acids. V was trimmed by 1 base and J by 0 bases, leaving 8 bases between them. The CDR3 is CASSLSGFSNQPQHF. As DNA, the CDR3 is TGTGCCAGCAGCTTGTCAGGGTTTAGCAATCAGCCCCAGCATTTT.

Ten or more counts support this clonotype. The rearrangement joins TRBV12-3 or TRBV12-4 to TRBJ1-1; 7 nucleotides match TRBD1. There are 13 residues in the CDR3. V lost 5 bases to trimming and J lost 7 bases; unmatched junction nucleotides: 7. The CDR3 sequence: CASSPGTAIEAFF. The CDR3 DNA reads as TGTGCCAGCAGTCCGGGGACAGCGATTGAAGCTTTCTTT.